This T cell receptor beta chain was recorded in a study of low-dose radiotherapy and immunotherapy resistance in tumors. Study as a whole: Cohort 1 patients were irradiated with 0.5 Gy fractions every 2 weeks to 6.5 Gy total.

The length of the CDR3 is 16 residues. After removal of 5 bases from V and 7 bases from J, the junction contained 12 bases not matched to a gene. CDR1 MNHEY and CDR2 SVGAGI come from the germline V gene. Covering alpha and beta chains, TRAV- and TRBV-specific primers were used for the first-strand cDNA. TCR amplification used around 20 PCR cycles, a constant-region primer and a V-primer adapter. TCRdb reprocessed the reads with MiXCR, giving one entry per CDR3 protein. The repertoire holds tens of thousands of distinct CDR3 sequences, with under 30% as singletons. Time point noted: before trial treatment. Eligible patients had advanced solid tumors lacking tumor-infiltrating lymphocytes.

The gene calls are TRBV6-5 and TRBJ2-1, with 9 bases fitting TRBD2. Source: PBMCs, taken before treatment. The receptor comes from a male donor with prostate cancer. The chain's CDR3 is CASSTSSGIGDNEQFF. As DNA, the CDR3 is TGTGCCAGCAGTACATCTAGCGGGATTGGGGATAATGAGCAGTTCTTC.